This passage covers 28 T cell receptor beta chains from one sample sequenced in a study of T cells in Graves' hyperthyroidism and ophthalmopathy. Amplified regions were TCR beta CDR3 sequences from RNA transcripts. In the first-round RT-PCR of the TCR CDR3, the HTBI primer set was used. TCRdb used MiXCR to reprocess the multiplex PCR reads, holding one entry per CDR3 protein. The repertoire holds about 130,000 distinct CDR3 sequences, with 22% as singletons. Sequences were obtained from blood. The origin of the receptors is a woman between 50 and 59 years old with Graves' hyperthyroidism that later progressed to Graves' ophthalmopathy.

This clonotype has ten or more counts. This chain uses TRBV20-1 with TRBJ2-3, with a weak D call TRBD2 (6 bases). Germline V gene data show CDR1 as DFQATT and CDR2 as SNEGSKA (reference sequence). The CDR3 contains 14 residues. V gave up 5 bases and J gave up 4 bases, with 16 bases separating them. CDR3 DNA sequence: TGCAGTGCTGGGAGGCAGGGAAGATCAGATACGCAGTATTTT. Encoded protein: CSAGRQGRSDTQYF.

V and J are TRBV19 and TRBJ2-7; 7 bases agree with TRBD2. The ends lost 1 base at V and 5 bases at J; junction bases unmatched: 5. This CDR3 has 14 amino acids. Germline loops: CDR1 LNHDA, CDR2 SQIVND (reference sequence). The CDR3 spells CASSIAGGGHEQYF. The CDR3 DNA sequence: TGTGCCAGTAGTATAGCGGGAGGAGGCCACGAGCAGTACTTC. Full variable domain (remainder filled in from reference TRBV19 and TRBJ2-7): DGGITQSPKYLFRKEGQNVTLSCEQNLNHDAMYWYRQDPGQGLRLIYYSQIVNDFQKGDIAEGYSVSREKKESFPLTVTSAQKNPTAFYLCASSIAGGGHEQYFGPGTRLTVT.

V is TRBV13 and J is TRBJ2-7; 9 nucleotides agree with TRBD1. J gave up 2 bases and V 8 bases, and 7 bases lay outside the gene matches. Germline assignment: CDR1 PRHDT and CDR2 FYEKMQ (reference sequence). This CDR3 is built from 14 residues. The CDR3 loop reads CASRTGTGPYEQYF. CDR3 DNA: TGTGCCAGCCGTACCGGGACAGGGCCCTACGAGCAGTACTTC.

In the case of this clonotype: Given a much more abundant clone one base away, this may be a read error. This chain uses TRBV29-1 with TRBJ2-7; TRBD2 aligns across 7 bases. The J call may be in error: the DNA end matches TRBJ2-1 better. The CDR3 sequence is 14 residues long. Germline V gene sequence: CDR1 SQVTM, CDR2 ANQGSEA. The CDR3 DNA sequence: TGCAGCGTAAGGACGGGACTAAATGCCTACGAGCAGTTCTTC. This codes for CSVRTGLNAYEQFF.

In its sample, this clonotype was seen many times. V gene TRBV11-1 combines with J gene TRBJ2-3, with D perhaps matching TRBD1 (6 bases). The V gene's germline CDR1 is SGHAT and CDR2 FQDESV (reference sequence). The ends were cut back, 5 bases at V and 6 bases at J, with 21 bases in the middle. CDR3 length: 16 amino acids. CDR3 DNA: TGTGCCAGCAGCCCCGAGGGGACACTCGTAGGGGATACGCAGTATTTT. The encoded protein is CASSPEGTLVGDTQYF.

J is TRBJ1-5 and V is TRBV19; D might be TRBD1 (5 bases). Germline assignment: CDR1 LNHDA and CDR2 SQIVND (reference sequence). This CDR3 is 14 amino acids long. The V and J ends lost 8 bases and 4 bases respectively, with 15 bases between them. CDR3 protein: CASADTGANQPQHF. CDR3 bases: TGTGCCAGTGCCGATACAGGAGCAAATCAGCCCCAGCATTTT.

This clonotype was detected many times. J is TRBJ2-1 and V is TRBV28; D is undetermined. The ends were cut back, 6 bases at V and 8 bases at J, with 14 bases in the middle. Germline lookup yields CDR1 MDHEN and CDR2 SYDVKM. The CDR3 contains 13 residues. In DNA, the CDR3 is TGTGCCAGCAGAGTCCGGAAGAGAGATGAGCAGTTCTTC. Protein sequence: CASRVRKRDEQFF.

This clonotype was recorded many times. The chain uses TRBV5-1 and TRBJ2-2; D possibly matches TRBD1 or TRBD2 (5 bases each). The CDR3 has 14 residues. Trimming shortened V by 6 bases and J by 2 bases, and 11 bases separated the two germline ends. CDR1 is SGHRS and CDR2 is YFSETQ in the germline V gene. The CDR3 here is CASKGTTNTGELFF. The CDR3 DNA reads TGCGCCAGCAAGGGGACCACTAACACCGGGGAGCTGTTTTTT.

This clonotype has just a few counts. A single base separates this from a much larger clone, so it may be a read error. The chain carries TRBV2 and TRBJ2-7; 8 positions agree with TRBD1. Germline V gene sequence: CDR1 SNHLY, CDR2 FYNNEI. J gave up 5 bases and V 6 bases, and 6 bases lay outside the gene matches. This CDR3 spans 13 amino acids. The CDR3 loop is CASSTGTGHEQYF. The CDR3 DNA follows: TGTGCCAGCAGCACCGGGACAGGCCACGAGCAGTACTTC.

This clonotype was counted ten times or more. The rearrangement links TRBV20-1 to TRBJ2-7, with 7 bases identical to TRBD1. The CDR3 length is 12 residues. The V gene end was trimmed by 4 bases and the J gene end by 5 bases; junction bases not matched to a gene: 5. Germline V CDR1 and CDR2: DFQATT, SNEGSKA (reference sequence). The CDR3 sequence: CSATRTGDEQYF. In nucleotides, the CDR3 is TGCAGTGCTACCCGAACAGGGGACGAGCAGTACTTC.

In this sample, this clonotype turned up many times. The rearrangement uses TRBV24-1 and TRBJ2-1; TRBD2 matches at 10 bases. Trimming cost V 4 bases and J 8 bases; bases outside gene matches: 7. Per germline, CDR1 KGHDR and CDR2 SFDVKD. CDR3 length equals 15 residues. DNA of the CDR3: TGTGCCACCAGTGACCCTAGCGGGAGATTACATGAGCAGTTCTTC. The encoded protein is CATSDPSGRLHEQFF.

This clonotype has ten or more counts. The chain links TRBV12-3 or TRBV12-4 to TRBJ2-1; TRBD2 aligns across 8 bases. Trimming took 7 bases from V and 7 from J; bases not matched to a gene: 9. The CDR3 runs to 14 residues. CDR3 nucleotide sequence: TGTGCCAGCACCAAAGCGGGAGTAACGAATGAGCAGTTCTTC. It specifies CASTKAGVTNEQFF.

This clonotype was seen only once. J is TRBJ1-4 and V is TRBV24-1; D is ambiguous. Germline CDR1 is KGHDR and CDR2 is SFDVKD. The V end lost 3 bases, the J end lost 0 bases, and 13 bases lay between the germline ends. The CDR3 consists of 17 residues. CDR3 residues: CATSDPSIKATNEKLFF. The CDR3 region has the DNA TGTGCCACCAGTGATCCAAGTATTAAGGCAACTAATGAAAAACTGTTTTTT.

This clonotype was seen a handful of times. The chain combines TRBV3-1 with TRBJ2-1; 10 positions agree with TRBD2. The CDR3 totals 17 residues. Trimming at V came to 2 bases and at J to 8 bases, leaving 12 bases not matched to a gene. CDR1 and CDR2 (germline): LGHDT, YNNKEL (reference sequence). Here the CDR3 DNA reads TGTGCCAGCAGCCAAAAGCCCCGCACTAGCGGGAACGATGAGCAGTTCTTC. Translated: CASSQKPRTSGNDEQFF.

This clonotype was counted ten times or more. The rearrangement uses TRBV4-1 and TRBJ2-7, with 9 bases fitting TRBD2. CDR1 is MGHRA, CDR2 YSYEKL, per germline. V shed 0 bases and J 0 bases; nucleotides not matched to a gene: 3. The CDR3 has 16 residues. The CDR3 DNA sequence: TGCGCCAGCAGCCAAGACCTAGCGGGGAGCTCCTACGAGCAGTACTTC. It is translated as CASSQDLAGSSYEQYF.

There are a few counts of this clonotype. The chain employs TRBV19 and TRBJ1-5; D possibly corresponds to TRBD1 (6 bases). The germline gives CDR1 LNHDA, CDR2 SQIVND (reference sequence). With 7 bases removed from V and 3 bases from J, the gap between germline ends came to 10 bases. The CDR3 spans 13 residues. CDR3 DNA: TGTGCCAGTAAGGACAGATCCAATCAGCCCCAGCATTTT. Translation gives CASKDRSNQPQHF.

Ten or more counts support this clonotype. This sequence joins TRBV2 and TRBJ2-3, with D hard to call. The ends were cut back, 10 bases at V and 6 bases at J, with 8 bases in the middle. The germline CDR1 and CDR2 sequences are SNHLY and FYNNEI. CDR3 size: 10 residues. DNA for the CDR3: TGTGCCACCAGATGGGATACGCAGTATTTT. It yields the protein CATRWDTQYF.

The gene calls are TRBV20-1 and TRBJ1-2; 9 bases align to TRBD1. Germline trimming cut 0 bases from V and 5 bases from J; bases unmatched to any gene: 1. Germline V CDR1 and CDR2: DFQATT, SNEGSKA (reference sequence). This CDR3 spans 13 amino acids. CDR3 protein: CSAREGQGYGYTF. The CDR3 DNA follows: TGCAGTGCTAGAGAAGGACAGGGGTATGGCTACACCTTC.

The chain recombines TRBV5-4 with TRBJ2-5; TRBD1 matches at 9 bases. Germline trimming cut 0 bases from V and 4 bases from J; bases unmatched to any gene: 1. CDR1 SGHNT and CDR2 YYREEE come from the germline V gene (reference sequence). There are 14 residues in the CDR3. The CDR3 reads CASSLGQGGETQYF. CDR3 DNA sequence: TGTGCCAGCAGCTTGGGACAGGGGGGAGAGACCCAGTACTTC.

V and J are TRBV28 and TRBJ2-7, with 9 positions matching TRBD2. The CDR3 runs 16 residues. V was clipped by 4 bases and J by 5 bases; unmatched bases: 12. Germline values: CDR1 MDHEN, CDR2 SYDVKM. The CDR3 DNA reads as TGTGCCAGCAGTTCCCCCAGCTCCAGCGGGAGGAACGAGCAGTACTTC. This codes for CASSSPSSSGRNEQYF.

The gene calls are TRBV7-2 and TRBJ2-7; D is possibly TRBD1 (6 bases). CDR3 length: 15 amino acids. Germline-derived CDR1 and CDR2 are SGHTA and FQGNSA. Trimming shortened V by 0 bases and J by 5 bases, and 14 bases separated the two germline ends. Here the CDR3 reads CASSLAGHEIDEQYF. The CDR3 nucleotides are TGTGCCAGCAGCTTAGCGGGACACGAAATCGACGAGCAGTACTTC.

J is TRBJ1-1 and V is TRBV5-1; 7 bases map to TRBD1. There are 14 residues in the CDR3. The trim removed 4 bases at V and 3 bases at J, leaving 6 bases unmatched. Germline V gene lookup returns CDR1 SGHRS and CDR2 YFSETQ. The CDR3 DNA follows: TGCGCCAGCAGCCGCAATACAGGGGACACTGAAGCTTTCTTT. Encoded protein: CASSRNTGDTEAFF. The entire variable domain, with the rest obtained from reference TRBV5-1 and TRBJ1-1, is as follows: KAGVTQTPRYLIKTRGQQVTLSCSPISGHRSVSWYQQTPGQGLQFLFEYFSETQRNKGNFPGRFSGRQFSNSRSEMNVSTLELGDSALYLCASSRNTGDTEAFFGQGTRLTVV.

This clonotype has more than one count but fewer than ten. V is TRBV5-6 and J is TRBJ2-7; tentatively, D is TRBD1 (6 bases). The CDR3 is 13 residues long. Trimming took off 4 bases at V and 5 bases at J, with 13 bases between the two ends. Per germline, CDR1 SGHDT and CDR2 YYEEEE. The CDR3 region is CASSHRVIHEQYF. CDR3 DNA sequence: TGTGCCAGCAGCCACAGGGTAATCCACGAGCAGTACTTC.

This clonotype was detected only once. V and J are TRBV28 and TRBJ1-3; TRBD1 aligns across 9 bases. Losses at the gene ends were 3 bases for V and 3 bases for J; bases not matched to a gene: 6. The CDR3 covers 16 residues. Per the germline V gene, CDR1 is MDHEN and CDR2 is SYDVKM. The CDR3 nucleotides are TGTGCCAGCAGTTTCCTCACAGGGGGCCTTGGAAACACCATATATTTT. This sequence encodes CASSFLTGGLGNTIYF.

In its sample, this clonotype was seen once. Lacking the conserved final phenylalanine or tryptophan, this CDR3 likely reflects a read error. This chain links TRBV29-1 with TRBJ2-3, with TRBD2 identical over 10 bases. Germline V gives CDR1 SQVTM, CDR2 ANQGSEA. CDR3 length: 17 amino acids. V shed 2 bases and J 2 bases; nucleotides not matched to a gene: 10. The CDR3 DNA follows: TGCAGCGTTGAAAATCTCCGGACTAGCGGAAACACAGATACGCAGTATTCT. Amino acids: CSVENLRTSGNTDTQYS.

The chain combines TRBV5-1 with TRBJ1-2, with 8 bases aligning to TRBD1. This CDR3 comprises 16 residues. The germline gives CDR1 SGHRS, CDR2 YFSETQ. The trim removed 0 bases at V and 2 bases at J, leaving 6 bases unmatched. Here the CDR3 reads CASSLDQGAKNYGYTF. CDR3 coding DNA: TGCGCCAGCAGCTTGGATCAGGGGGCAAAGAACTATGGCTACACCTTC. The variable domain in full, completed from reference TRBV5-1 and TRBJ1-2, reads KAGVTQTPRYLIKTRGQQVTLSCSPISGHRSVSWYQQTPGQGLQFLFEYFSETQRNKGNFPGRFSGRQFSNSRSEMNVSTLELGDSALYLCASSLDQGAKNYGYTFGSGTRLTVV.

This clonotype was seen many times. The chain has TRBV20-1 and TRBJ2-7; 8 nucleotides agree with TRBD2. Germline loops: CDR1 DFQATT, CDR2 SNEGSKA (reference sequence). The CDR3 extends over 14 amino acids. The V gene end was trimmed by 3 bases and the J gene end by 2 bases; junction bases not matched to a gene: 6. The CDR3, as DNA: TGCAGTGCTAGGGAGCGGGGGTTCCCCTACGAGCAGTACTTC. This sequence encodes CSARERGFPYEQYF.

This clonotype was observed at least ten times. The chain employs TRBV18 and TRBJ2-1; 9 nucleotides align to TRBD1. Germline-derived CDR1 and CDR2 are KGHSH and LQKENI. V trimming: 3 bases; J trimming: 5 bases; junction bases outside the gene matches: 11. This CDR3 is 17 amino acids long. The CDR3 is CASSPKLRQGVHNEQFF. In DNA form, the CDR3 reads TGTGCCAGCTCACCGAAATTGAGACAGGGGGTACACAATGAGCAGTTCTTC.